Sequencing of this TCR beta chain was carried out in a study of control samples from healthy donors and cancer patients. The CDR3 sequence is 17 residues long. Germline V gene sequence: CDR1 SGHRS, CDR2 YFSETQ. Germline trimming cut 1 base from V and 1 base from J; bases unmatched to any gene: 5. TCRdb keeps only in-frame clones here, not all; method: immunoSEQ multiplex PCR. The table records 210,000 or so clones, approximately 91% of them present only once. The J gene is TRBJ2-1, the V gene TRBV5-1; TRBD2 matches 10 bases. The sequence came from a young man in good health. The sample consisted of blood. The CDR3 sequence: CASSLMASGGSYNEQFF. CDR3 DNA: TGCGCCAGCAGCTTGATGGCTAGCGGGGGATCCTACAATGAGCAGTTCTTC.